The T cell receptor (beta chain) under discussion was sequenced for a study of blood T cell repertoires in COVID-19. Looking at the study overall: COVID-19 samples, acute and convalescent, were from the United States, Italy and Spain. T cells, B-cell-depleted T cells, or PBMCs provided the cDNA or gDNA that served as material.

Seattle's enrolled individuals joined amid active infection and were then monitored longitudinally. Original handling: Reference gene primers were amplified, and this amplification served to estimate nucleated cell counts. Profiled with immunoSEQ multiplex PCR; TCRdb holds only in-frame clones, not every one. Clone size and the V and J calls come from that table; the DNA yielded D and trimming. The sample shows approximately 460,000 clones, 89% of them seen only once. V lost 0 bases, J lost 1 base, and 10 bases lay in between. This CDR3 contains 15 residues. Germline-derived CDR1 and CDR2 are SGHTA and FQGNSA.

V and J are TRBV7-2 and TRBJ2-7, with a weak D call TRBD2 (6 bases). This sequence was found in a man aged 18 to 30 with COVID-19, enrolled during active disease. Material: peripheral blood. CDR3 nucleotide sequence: TGTGCCAGCAGCTTAGCAAGACTAGGATCCTACGAGCAGTACTTC. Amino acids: CASSLARLGSYEQYF. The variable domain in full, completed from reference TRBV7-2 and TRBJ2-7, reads GAGVSQSPSNKVTEKGKDVELRCDPISGHTALYWYRQSLGQGLEFLIYFQGNSAPDKSGLPSDRFSAERTGGSVSTLTIQRTQQEDSAVYLCASSLARLGSYEQYFGPGTRLTVT.